This entry describes one TCR beta chain. Its target is unknown. This sample was included in a study of OX40 agonist ivuxolimab in advanced cancers. About the study: Dose-escalation patients had hepatocellular carcinoma, melanoma, renal cell or head and neck cancer. Study-level points and caveats: In the 0.1 to 3.0 mg/kg range, CD4+ and CD8+ blood T cells had expanded clonally by week 6. Some nonresponders additionally presented with little normalized T-cell clonal expansion.

Germline CDR1 SEHNR, CDR2 FQNEAQ (reference sequence). This CDR3 contains 15 residues. Trimming left V 1 base short and J 0 bases short, with 9 bases between. The table came from immunoSEQ multiplex PCR; TCRdb's copy has only in-frame clones and leaves some out. The sample contains tens of thousands of clones, 75% to 85% of which appear only once. It was autoimmune disease history or systemic immunosuppression that excluded patients. This clonotype was sampled from an adult with an advanced solid tumor such as melanoma, head and neck, liver or kidney cancer. The sample in question was CD4+ or CD8+ T cells sorted from blood, obtained in a trial of the OX40 agonist ivuxolimab. The gene calls are TRBV7-9 and TRBJ1-2, with D possibly being TRBD1 (6 bases). CDR3 loop: CASSLGGGPNYGYTF. CDR3 nucleotide sequence: TGTGCCAGCAGCTTAGGAGGGGGGCCTAACTATGGCTACACCTTC.